This T cell receptor (beta chain) was retrieved from a study of CXCR3-negative and CXCR3-positive naive CD8 T cells. Whole-study results and caveats: Greater hydrophobicity was found in TRB CDR3s of CXCR3-positive naive cells than of CXCR3-negative naive cells. Similarly elevated diversity marked both naive subsets, with memory CD8+ cells showing far lower diversity.

The CDR3 is made up of 17 amino acids. From germline, CDR1 is PRHDT and CDR2 FYEKMQ (reference sequence). Preparation of TRB cDNA libraries relied on 5' RACE carrying UMI labels. With the 5' RACE reads reprocessed, TCRdb shows one record per CDR3 protein and no DNA. Its table records roughly 140,000 distinct CDR3 sequences. Per CD8+ T cell subset, triplicate sorts of some 300,000 cells each were done. Naive CD8+ T cells carried a CD45RO-CCR7+CD27+CD95- phenotype. Concerning this clonotype itself: The antigen remains undetermined.

Sequences were obtained from naive CXCR3+ CD8+ T cells from blood. Subset noted: CD45RO-CCR7+CD27+CD95- naive CD8+ T cells expressing CXCR3 (TNR3+). The genes are TRBV13 and TRBJ1-1; TCRdb's D call, TRBD1, is unchecked because there is no DNA. The receptor was isolated from a human donor in good health. Some clones in this sample may be carry-over from other donors' samples. This CDR3 is CASSNTGTGHMNTEAFF. Full variable domain (remainder filled in from reference TRBV13 and TRBJ1-1): AAGVIQSPRHLIKEKRETATLKCYPIPRHDTVYWYQQGPGQDPQFLISFYEKMQSDKGSIPDRFSAQQFSDYHSELNMSSLELGDSALYFCASSNTGTGHMNTEAFFGQGTRLTVV.